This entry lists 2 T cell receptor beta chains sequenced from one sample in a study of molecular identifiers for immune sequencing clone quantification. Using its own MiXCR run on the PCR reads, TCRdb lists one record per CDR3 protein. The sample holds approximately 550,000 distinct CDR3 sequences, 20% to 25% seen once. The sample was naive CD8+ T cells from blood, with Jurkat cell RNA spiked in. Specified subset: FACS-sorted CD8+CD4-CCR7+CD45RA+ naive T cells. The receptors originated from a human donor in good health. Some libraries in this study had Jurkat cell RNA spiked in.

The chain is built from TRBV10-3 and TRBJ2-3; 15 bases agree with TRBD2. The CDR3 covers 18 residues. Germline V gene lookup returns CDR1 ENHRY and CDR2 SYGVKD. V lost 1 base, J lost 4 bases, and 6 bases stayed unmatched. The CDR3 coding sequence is TGTGCCATCAGTGAGTGGAGGACTAGCGGGGGGGCAGCAGATACGCAGTATTTT. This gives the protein CAISEWRTSGGAADTQYF.

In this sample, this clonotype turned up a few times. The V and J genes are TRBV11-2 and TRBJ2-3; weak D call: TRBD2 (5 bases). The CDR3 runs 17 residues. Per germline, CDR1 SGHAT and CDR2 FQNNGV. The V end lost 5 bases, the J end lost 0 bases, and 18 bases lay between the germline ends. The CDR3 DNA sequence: TGTGCCAGCAGCGCAACCCTACTAGTTATGAGCACAGATACGCAGTATTTT. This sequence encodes CASSATLLVMSTDTQYF. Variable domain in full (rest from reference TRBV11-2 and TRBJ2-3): EAGVAQSPRYKIIEKRQSVAFWCNPISGHATLYWYQQILGQGPKLLIQFQNNGVVDDSQLPKDRFSAERLKGVDSTLKIQPAKLEDSAVYLCASSATLLVMSTDTQYFGPGTRLTVL.